These 21 T cell receptor beta chains were sequenced from one sample in a study of control samples from healthy donors and cancer patients. Libraries were prepared by immunoSEQ multiplex PCR; TCRdb keeps only in-frame clonotypes and omits some of them. The sample shows 40,000 to 60,000 clones, roughly nine tenths of them seen only once. Sequencing was done on a sample of PBMCs. The receptors derive from a man aged 60-69 years with head and neck cancer.

This clone was recorded a few times. The genes are TRBV6-1 and TRBJ2-3; 7 positions agree with TRBD2. Unmatched junction bases numbered 9, after V lost 2 bases and J lost 4 bases. The CDR3 contains 16 residues. Germline CDR1 reads MNHNS; CDR2 reads SASEGT. CDR3 bases: TGTGCCAGCAGTGAACGGGGAGGGGCTAGTCCAGATACGCAGTATTTT. It is translated as CASSERGGASPDTQYF.

The rearrangement joins TRBV7-9 to TRBJ1-6, with no clear D. The CDR3 is made up of 13 amino acids. CDR1 SEHNR and CDR2 FQNEAQ come from the germline V gene (reference sequence). Trimming shortened V by 2 bases and J by 7 bases, and 6 bases separated the two germline ends. The CDR3: CASSLSANSPLHF. The CDR3 DNA sequence: TGTGCCAGCAGCTTATCGGCCAATTCACCCCTCCACTTT.

The chain combines TRBV3-1 (or the pseudogene TRBV3-2) with TRBJ2-7; TRBD2 might be the D (6 bases). The CDR3 totals 16 residues. Germline CDR1 LGHDT, CDR2 YNNKEL (reference sequence). The germline V and J ends were trimmed by 1 base and 6 bases, with 19 bases remaining between them. CDR3 loop: CASSQASARGFGEQYF. CDR3 in DNA: TGTGCCAGCAGCCAAGCATCCGCTCGGGGGTTTGGCGAGCAGTACTTC.

V and J are TRBV27 and TRBJ2-1; unclear D gene. This CDR3 spans 17 amino acids. V lost 0 bases to trimming and J lost 4 bases, with 16 bases between them. Per the germline V gene, CDR1 is MNHEY and CDR2 is SMNVEV (reference sequence). CDR3 nucleotides: TGTGCCAGCAGTTTATCTAAGGTGAGAAGGCCGTACAATGAGCAGTTCTTC. Its protein is CASSLSKVRRPYNEQFF.

V and J are TRBV4-2 and TRBJ1-1; 8 bases agree with TRBD1. V shed 3 bases, J shed 8 bases, and the junction held 2 bases outside the gene matches. The V gene's germline CDR1 is LGHNA and CDR2 YNFKEQ. The CDR3 has 12 amino acids. Here the CDR3 reads CASSQGTGEAFF. The CDR3 bases are TGTGCCAGCAGCCAGGGGACAGGCGAAGCTTTCTTT.

Points on this clone: One junction end disagrees with the germline gene, perhaps due to a read error. This rearrangement joins TRBV4-2 to TRBJ2-5, with TRBD2 identical over 8 bases. The CDR3 spans 20 residues. Germline V gene data show CDR1 as LGHNA and CDR2 as YNFKEQ. CDR3 in DNA: TGTGCCCGCAGCCAAGTTAACCGGGGGGGGGACACGGAACGGAGAGAGACCCAGTACTTC. Protein sequence: CARSQVNRGGDTERRETQYF.

V gene TRBV6-2 or TRBV6-3 combines with J gene TRBJ2-5; 8 bases match TRBD2. V lost 4 bases, J lost 5 bases, and 15 bases stayed unmatched. The germline CDR1 and CDR2 sequences are MNHEY and SVGEGT. The CDR3 runs to 17 residues. The CDR3, as DNA: TGTGCCAGCAGTTCTTACTTTAGCGGGGTGAGCGGGGAGACCCAGTACTTC. Encoded protein: CASSSYFSGVSGETQYF.

The V gene is TRBV5-8, the J gene TRBJ2-2, with a tentative D call TRBD1 (6 bases). Trimming took off 5 bases at V and 6 bases at J, with 17 bases between the two ends. The CDR3 sequence is 15 residues long. Germline CDR1 SGHTS, CDR2 YDEGEE. The CDR3 loop reads CASSGGRGFPGELFF. The CDR3 DNA reads as TGTGCCAGCAGTGGGGGCAGAGGTTTCCCCGGGGAGCTGTTTTTT.

The rearrangement links TRBV6-1 to TRBJ2-3; tentative D call: TRBD2 (6 bases). V was trimmed by 2 bases and J by 10 bases, leaving 7 bases between them. This CDR3 contains 11 residues. Germline V gene data show CDR1 as MNHNS and CDR2 as SASEGT. The DNA of the CDR3 is TGTGCCAGCAGTGAAAGGGAGGCGCAGTATTTT. Its protein is CASSEREAQYF.

This chain uses TRBV4-1 with TRBJ2-5, with 7 positions matching TRBD2. J lost 7 bases, V lost 1 base, and 6 bases had no gene match. The CDR3 contains 14 residues. CDR1 is MGHRA, CDR2 YSYEKL, per germline. CDR3 region: CASSQGPAGMTQYF. In nucleotides, the CDR3 is TGCGCCAGCAGCCAAGGTCCAGCGGGAATGACCCAGTACTTC.

The chain employs TRBV4-2 and TRBJ1-5; tentatively, D is TRBD1 (5 bases). This CDR3 region has 16 residues. V lost 0 bases, J lost 5 bases, and 14 bases lay in between. CDR1 and CDR2 from the germline V gene are LGHNA and YNFKEQ. The CDR3 DNA reads TGTGCCAGCAGCCAAGATCGGGGCCAGGGTTATCAGCCCCAGCATTTT. It is translated as CASSQDRGQGYQPQHF.

The chain employs TRBV27 and TRBJ2-5; maybe TRBD1 (6 bases). V was clipped by 6 bases and J by 4 bases, with 15 bases between them. CDR1 is MNHEY, CDR2 SMNVEV, per germline (reference sequence). CDR3 length: 14 amino acids. CDR3 protein: CASSHAGTRETQYF. DNA for the CDR3: TGTGCCAGCAGCCATGCCGGGACACGAGAGACCCAGTACTTC.

In this sample, this clone turned up once. The rearrangement uses TRBV21-1 and TRBJ1-2; no check of the table's D call, TRBD1, against the DNA was made. TRBV21-1 is assigned pseudogene status. This CDR3 contains 14 residues. The CDR3 DNA reads TGTGCCAGCAGCAAGACAGTTTTAAACTATGGCTACACCTTC. It is translated as CASSKTVLNYGYTF.

This chain links TRBV28 with TRBJ2-4; no definite D call. The V end lost 5 bases, the J end lost 1 base, and 12 bases lay between the germline ends. The CDR3 is 15 amino acids. Germline CDR1 is MDHEN and CDR2 is SYDVKM. The CDR3 DNA reads as TGTGCCAGCAGTGCCCCCAGTGCGGCCAAAAACATTCAGTACTTC. Its translation is CASSAPSAAKNIQYF.

The V call is TRBV10-3, the J call TRBJ2-7; D assignment may be TRBD1 or TRBD2 (5 bases each). Germline CDR1 reads ENHRY; CDR2 reads SYGVKD. The V end was cut by 4 bases, the J end by 7 bases, with 23 bases between. CDR3 length: 16 residues. The CDR3 nucleotides are TGTGCCATCAGTGGAGCCTCTGTACTAGGGACGGGGGAGCAGTACTTC. As protein: CAISGASVLGTGEQYF.

The chain carries TRBV3-1 (or the pseudogene TRBV3-2) and TRBJ2-4; 8 bases are a match to TRBD2. The CDR3 runs to 17 residues. Trimming at V came to 0 bases and at J to 0 bases, leaving 4 bases not matched to a gene. Per germline, CDR1 LGHDT and CDR2 YNNKEL (reference sequence). CDR3 amino acids: CASSQDVLAGAKNIQYF. CDR3 in DNA: TGTGCCAGCAGCCAAGATGTCCTAGCGGGAGCCAAAAACATTCAGTACTTC.

The J gene is TRBJ1-2, the V gene TRBV4-2; 8 bases line up with TRBD1. V was clipped by 4 bases and J by 6 bases; unmatched bases: 7. Germline V CDR1 and CDR2: LGHNA, YNFKEQ. This CDR3 spans 14 amino acids. The CDR3 spells CASSPGGRDDGYTF. Here the CDR3 DNA reads TGTGCCAGCAGCCCAGGGGGCAGGGACGATGGCTACACCTTC.

J is TRBJ2-6 and V is TRBV4-3; D might be TRBD1 (5 bases). The CDR3 extends over 17 amino acids. Trimming took 4 bases from V and 4 from J, leaving 17 bases between them. The germline CDR1 and CDR2 sequences are LGHNA and YSLEER. The CDR3 region is CASSPKDPGYGANVLTF. The CDR3 DNA is TGCGCCAGCAGCCCCAAGGACCCAGGGTACGGGGCCAACGTCCTGACTTTC.

Concerning this clone: A read error may produce the germline difference seen at one junction end. The chain carries TRBV2 and TRBJ2-3, with D unclear. CDR3 length equals 14 residues. The germline CDR1 and CDR2 sequences are SNHLY and FYNNEI. The CDR3: CASSEPGEAVRLHF. The CDR3 region has the DNA TGTGCCAGCAGCGAGCCCGGCGAGGCCGTGAGGTTGCATTTT.

The rearrangement links TRBV7-2 to TRBJ2-1; TRBD2 might be the D (5 bases). Germline CDR1 reads SGHTA; CDR2 reads FQGNSA. The CDR3 extends over 13 amino acids. V was pared by 2 bases and J by 10 bases, with 12 bases between. CDR3 sequence: CASSLWEKREQFF. The CDR3 DNA is TGTGCCAGCAGCTTATGGGAGAAGAGGGAGCAGTTCTTC.

The V and J genes are TRBV4-3 and TRBJ2-1, with D possibly being TRBD2 (5 bases). Trimming took off 0 bases at V and 12 bases at J, with 9 bases between the two ends. The CDR3 is made up of 12 amino acids. Germline V lookup: CDR1 LGHNA, CDR2 YSLEER. This chain's CDR3 is CASSQDAGVQFF. CDR3 in DNA: TGCGCCAGCAGCCAAGATGCCGGGGTGCAGTTCTTC.